These T cell receptor beta chains were read from a single sample in a study of OX40 agonist ivuxolimab in advanced cancers. The repertoire was sequenced with immunoSEQ multiplex PCR; TCRdb's copy has only in-frame clones and lacks some. In the table there are about 59,000 clones, 65% to 85% of which are singletons. Sequencing was performed on CD4+ or CD8+ T cells sorted from blood, taken in a trial of the OX40 agonist ivuxolimab. Receptors originate from an adult with an advanced solid tumor such as melanoma, head and neck, liver or kidney cancer. The CDR3 runs from the conserved cysteine through the conserved F or W. D genes are given only for firm matches. Clone size is not always given. Where it is, it says once, few, many or a class for expanded clones.

NA,NA,TRBJ1-2,TRBV6-5,TGTGCCAGCAGTTACGGGACCTCCGGGGATGGCTACACCTTC,CASSYGTSGDGYTF
NA,NA,TRBJ2-2,TRBV7-2,TGTGCCAGCAGCTTAGGCTATCGAGGTGGGGAGCTGTTTTTT,CASSLGYRGGELFF
NA,TRBD1,TRBJ2-6,TRBV5-6,TGTGCCAGCAGCTGGGGCTCAGGGGGCGTTGCTGGGGCCAACGTCCTGACTTTC,CASSWGSGGVAGANVLTF
NA,TRBD1,TRBJ2-7,TRBV29-1,TGCAGCGTTGAAGATCGTGGGGGGACAGGGGTGGACGAGCAGTACTTC,CSVEDRGGTGVDEQYF
few,TRBD2,TRBJ2-7,TRBV2,TGTGCCAGCAGATCGCGGGGGATCTCCTACGAGCAGTACTTC,CASRSRGISYEQYF
NA,TRBD2,TRBJ2-7,TRBV19,TGTGCCAGTAGTATTTCGGGACTAGCGGTTGGACGCGAGCAGTACTTC,CASSISGLAVGREQYF
NA,NA,TRBJ1-1,TRBV5-1,TGCGCCAGCAGCTCAGGACAGATGAACACTGAAGCTTTCTTT,CASSSGQMNTEAFF
NA,NA,TRBJ2-5,TRBV25-1,TGTGCCAGCAGTGAATACGGCGGGAAAAGACAAGAGACCCAGTACTTC,CASSEYGGKRQETQYF
NA,NA,TRBJ2-7,TRBV14,TGTGCCAGCAGCTCCCGGGCCAGAGGTAAGGGTTCGTACGAGCAGTACTTC,CASSSRARGKGSYEQYF
few,NA,TRBJ2-7,TRBV5-1,TGCGCCAGCAGGCCCCCGGGACTCCTCTCCTACGAGCAGTACTTC,CASRPPGLLSYEQYF
NA,NA,TRBJ1-1,TRBV5-8,TGTGCCAGCAGCTTGGTTAAGGTAGCTTTCTTT,CASSLVKVAFF
NA,TRBD1,TRBJ1-2,TRBV5-4,TGTGCCAGCAGAATCGACAGGGGCTATGGCTACACCTTC,CASRIDRGYGYTF
NA,TRBD1,TRBJ1-1,TRBV5-1,TGCGCCAGCAGGGGACAGGGAGGGCTCACTGAAGCTTTCTTT,CASRGQGGLTEAFF